The 8 T cell receptor beta chains presented below share a single source sample, sequenced in a study of blood T cells in healthy people across ages. Through a sample-barcoded 5' primer and a J-beta primer mix, a second PCR was run for about 6 to 11 cycles. Using its own MiXCR run on the 5' RACE reads, TCRdb lists one record per CDR3 protein. The sample holds 2 million or so distinct CDR3 sequences, around half seen once. Sequenced sample: blood. The receptors come from a middle-aged woman in good health.

V and J are TRBV27 and TRBJ1-5; D unclear. V was trimmed by 1 base and J by 2 bases, leaving 12 bases between them. CDR3 length equals 16 residues. From germline, CDR1 is MNHEY and CDR2 SMNVEV (reference sequence). CDR3 sequence reads: CASSLLAVQGNQPQHF. The CDR3 DNA is TGTGCCAGCAGTTTATTGGCGGTCCAGGGCAATCAGCCCCAGCATTTT.

This chain connects TRBV4-3 to TRBJ2-6; D is uncertain. This CDR3 has 17 residues. The V gene lost 0 bases and the J gene lost 0 bases, with 9 bases spanning the gap. Germline V gives CDR1 LGHNA, CDR2 YSLEER. The CDR3 region has the DNA TGCGCCAGCAGCCAAGAAGAACCAGGCTCTGGGGCCAACGTCCTGACTTTC. Translated: CASSQEEPGSGANVLTF.

The V gene is TRBV7-9, the J gene TRBJ2-5; the match to TRBD2 covers 14 bases. CDR3 size: 18 residues. V lost 5 bases and J lost 5; bases outside the gene matches: 13. Germline CDR1 is SEHNR and CDR2 is FQNEAQ (reference sequence). In nucleotides, the CDR3 is TGTGCCAGCAGCCCTAGTGCCGGACTAGCGGGGGGCCAGGAGACCCAGTACTTC. Its protein product is CASSPSAGLAGGQETQYF.

The rearrangement joins TRBV9 to TRBJ2-1; the match to TRBD2 covers 11 bases. J lost 9 bases, V lost 0 bases, and 8 bases had no gene match. The CDR3 consists of 16 residues. CDR1 and CDR2 from the germline V gene are SGDLS and YYNGEE. In DNA, the CDR3 is TGTGCCAGCAGCGTAGTAGTAGCGGGGGGGCTGGCTGAGCAGTTCTTC. Amino acid sequence: CASSVVVAGGLAEQFF.

This clonotype was seen only once. The V gene is TRBV2, the J gene TRBJ2-5; D is ambiguous. V lost 1 base to trimming and J lost 4 bases, with 7 bases between them. Germline CDR1 SNHLY, CDR2 FYNNEI. CDR3 length: 13 amino acids. The CDR3 loop reads CASSEGVGETQYF. CDR3 nucleotides: TGTGCCAGCAGTGAAGGGGTCGGAGAGACCCAGTACTTC.

This clonotype has more than one count but fewer than ten. J is TRBJ2-7 and V is TRBV7-9, with D maybe TRBD2 (5 bases). With 5 bases removed from V and 3 bases from J, the gap between germline ends came to 20 bases. Germline V gene lookup returns CDR1 SEHNR and CDR2 FQNEAQ (reference sequence). This CDR3 spans 16 amino acids. The CDR3 loop reads CASSTRSGNYLYEQYF. In DNA form, the CDR3 reads TGTGCCAGCAGCACCCGTTCGGGGAATTACCTCTACGAGCAGTACTTC.

V usage is TRBV6-6 and J usage is TRBJ2-2, with D hard to call. This CDR3 has 12 residues. V shed 3 bases and J shed 7 bases, with 6 bases lying between them. The germline CDR1 and CDR2 sequences are MNHNY and SVGAGI (reference sequence). The DNA of the CDR3 is TGTGCCAGCAGTTATTTCAACGGGGAGCTGTTTTTT. This translates into CASSYFNGELFF.

Points on this clonotype: The junction and the germline gene differ at one end; a read error may be behind it. This chain joins TRBV6-2 or TRBV6-3 and TRBJ2-6; D is perhaps TRBD1 (5 bases). Germline V gene data show CDR1 as MNHEY and CDR2 as SVGEGT. The CDR3 has 18 residues. This CDR3 is CASSYDARVASGANVLTF. For the CDR3, the DNA is TGTGCCAGCAGTTACGACGCCAGGGTAGCCTCTGGTGCCAACGTCCTGACTTTC.